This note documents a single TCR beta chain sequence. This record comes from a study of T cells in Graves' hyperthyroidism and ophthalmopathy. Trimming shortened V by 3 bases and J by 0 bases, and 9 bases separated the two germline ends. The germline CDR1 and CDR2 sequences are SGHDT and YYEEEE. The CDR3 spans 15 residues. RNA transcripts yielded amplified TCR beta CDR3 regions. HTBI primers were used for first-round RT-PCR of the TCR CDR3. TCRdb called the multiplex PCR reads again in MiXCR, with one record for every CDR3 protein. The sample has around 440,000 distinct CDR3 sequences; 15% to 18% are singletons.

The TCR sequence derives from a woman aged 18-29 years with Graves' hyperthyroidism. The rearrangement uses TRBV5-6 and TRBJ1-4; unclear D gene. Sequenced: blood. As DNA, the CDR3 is TGTGCCAGCAGCTCCCGGCCCGCAACTAATGAAAAACTGTTTTTT. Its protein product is CASSSRPATNEKLFF. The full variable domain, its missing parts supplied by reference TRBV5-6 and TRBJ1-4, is DAGVTQSPTHLIKTRGQQVTLRCSPKSGHDTVSWYQQALGQGPQFIFQYYEEEERQRGNFPDRFSGHQFPNYSSELNVNALLLGDSALYLCASSSRPATNEKLFFGSGTQLSVL.